The 17 T cell receptor beta chains presented below share a single source sample, sequenced in a study of blood T cells in healthy people across ages. Next came a second PCR, run for about 6 to 12 cycles, which used a sample-barcoded 5' primer along with a J-beta primer mix. From the 5' RACE reads, TCRdb called clonotypes with MiXCR, one entry per CDR3 protein. The sample holds some 900,000 distinct CDR3 sequences, roughly 48% seen once. The sample was blood. All receptors derive from a man aged 25 to 40 in good health.

This sequence joins TRBV24-1 and TRBJ2-1; D might be TRBD2 (6 bases). Germline V gene sequence: CDR1 KGHDR, CDR2 SFDVKD. CDR3 size: 17 residues. V was cut by 4 bases and J by 13 bases, with 28 bases left in between. The CDR3: CATSDPGKGTYQGTQFF. The CDR3 coding sequence is TGTGCCACCAGTGACCCGGGCAAGGGGACTTATCAAGGGACCCAGTTCTTC.

The J gene is TRBJ2-1, the V gene TRBV3-1, with 7 bases aligning to TRBD1. The CDR3 contains 18 residues. Trimming removed 2 bases from V and 5 bases from J; junction bases left unmatched: 15. CDR1 and CDR2 (germline): LGHDT, YNNKEL (reference sequence). The DNA of the CDR3 is TGTGCCAGCAGCCAAAGAGGACAGGCGGCGGCCAGGAACAATGAGCAGTTCTTC. It translates to CASSQRGQAAARNNEQFF.

This chain joins TRBV12-5 and TRBJ2-5; TRBD2 agrees at 11 bases. The CDR3 is made up of 15 amino acids. The V gene's germline CDR1 is LGHNT and CDR2 FRNRAP. The trim removed 1 base at V and 2 bases at J, leaving 0 bases unmatched. CDR3 amino acids: CASGLGTSGQETQYF. The DNA for the CDR3 is TGTGCTAGTGGTTTGGGGACTAGCGGGCAAGAGACCCAGTACTTC.

This clonotype was counted only a few times. The J gene is TRBJ1-2, the V gene TRBV27; the match to TRBD1 covers 10 bases. The germline V gene encodes CDR1 MNHEY and CDR2 SMNVEV (reference sequence). This CDR3 is 15 amino acids long. J gave up 6 bases and V 6 bases, and 10 bases lay outside the gene matches. The CDR3 protein is CASSPLGQGVHGYTF. CDR3 nucleotide sequence: TGTGCCAGCAGCCCTCTAGGACAGGGGGTTCATGGCTACACCTTC.

In regard to this clonotype: One junction end does not reproduce the germline sequence, and a read error may be involved. The rearrangement uses TRBV5-5 and TRBJ2-7; 9 bases fit TRBD2. Germline CDR1 is SGHKS and CDR2 is YYEKEE (reference sequence). The CDR3 sequence is 16 residues long. The CDR3 DNA is TGTGCCAGCAGCTTGTCGACTAGCGGATTCTCCTACGAGCAGCACTTC. Translating it yields CASSLSTSGFSYEQHF.

This clonotype was observed a handful of times. The chain is built from TRBV7-9 and TRBJ2-7, with unresolved D. V was cut by 1 base and J by 7 bases, with 8 bases left in between. CDR1 and CDR2 (germline): SEHNR, FQNEAQ (reference sequence). This CDR3 comprises 12 residues. CDR3 residues: CASSLGGKEQYF. The DNA for the CDR3 is TGTGCCAGCAGCTTAGGGGGTAAAGAGCAGTACTTC.

Only a few counts were recorded for this clonotype. V is TRBV4-2 and J is TRBJ2-1; perhaps TRBD2 as D (5 bases). This CDR3 contains 16 residues. Per germline, CDR1 LGHNA and CDR2 YNFKEQ. V lost 0 bases and J lost 0, with 9 bases in between. The CDR3 region has the DNA TGTGCCAGCAGCCAAGAACCGGGGAGCTCCTACAATGAGCAGTTCTTC. This codes for CASSQEPGSSYNEQFF.

This chain links TRBV5-1 with TRBJ2-2, with 7 bases identical to TRBD2. V lost 6 bases, J lost 1 base, and 6 bases stayed unmatched. This CDR3 has 15 amino acids. Germline loops: CDR1 SGHRS, CDR2 YFSETQ. For the CDR3, the DNA is TGCGCCAGCAACGATCGCGGGGGGAACACCGGGGAGCTGTTTTTT. Protein product: CASNDRGGNTGELFF. The entire variable domain, with the rest obtained from reference TRBV5-1 and TRBJ2-2, is as follows: KAGVTQTPRYLIKTRGQQVTLSCSPISGHRSVSWYQQTPGQGLQFLFEYFSETQRNKGNFPGRFSGRQFSNSRSEMNVSTLELGDSALYLCASNDRGGNTGELFFGEGSRLTVL.

The chain combines TRBV7-2 with TRBJ1-4, with D unresolved. V was shortened by 5 bases and J by 7 bases, with 14 bases between the two germline ends. Per the germline V gene, CDR1 is SGHTA and CDR2 is FQGNSA. The length of the CDR3 is 14 residues. The CDR3 reads CASSPGSVGEKLFF. CDR3 nucleotide sequence: TGTGCCAGCAGCCCCGGGTCGGTGGGTGAAAAACTGTTTTTT.

This clonotype showed up many times. The rearrangement uses TRBV28 and TRBJ2-3; 8 bases agree with TRBD1. The CDR3 spans 15 residues. Germline CDR1 reads MDHEN; CDR2 reads SYDVKM. The junction had 4 bases not matched to a gene; V was cut back by 4 bases and J by 1 base. CDR3 nucleotides: TGTGCCAGCAGTTCTCCGGGACAGGGCACAGATACGCAGTATTTT. It codes for CASSSPGQGTDTQYF. The variable domain in full, with the rest retrieved from reference TRBV28 and TRBJ2-3, is DVKVTQSSRYLVKRTGEKVFLECVQDMDHENMFWYRQDPGLGLRLIYFSYDVKMKEKGDIPEGYSVSREKKERFSLILESASTNQTSMYLCASSSPGQGTDTQYFGPGTRLTVL.

This clonotype was found a few times. The V gene is TRBV3-1, the J gene TRBJ1-2; possibly TRBD1 for D (5 bases). The CDR3 loop spans 14 amino acids. Trimming removed 2 bases at V and 8 bases at J, with 15 bases between. Germline CDR1 is LGHDT and CDR2 is YNNKEL (reference sequence). This chain's CDR3 is CASSQLDSFEGYTF. The CDR3 DNA follows: TGTGCCAGCAGCCAATTAGACAGTTTTGAAGGCTACACCTTC.

V gene TRBV20-1 combines with J gene TRBJ2-7; D gene uncertain. CDR1 and CDR2 (germline): DFQATT, SNEGSKA (reference sequence). The CDR3 contains 15 residues. Trimming pared 1 base from V and 0 bases from J, leaving 13 bases between. The CDR3 bases are TGCAGTGCTAGAGTCTGGCGGCTGAGCTCCTACGAGCAGTACTTC. It translates to CSARVWRLSSYEQYF.

Points on this clonotype: The junction and the germline gene differ at one end; a read error may be behind it. The rearrangement uses TRBV24-1 and TRBJ2-2, with D maybe TRBD1 (6 bases). The germline V gene has CDR1 KGHDR and CDR2 SFDVKD. The CDR3 totals 14 residues. The DNA for the CDR3 is TGTGCTACCATGGGGGCGCGAGACACCGGGGAGCTGTTTTTT. Protein product: CATMGARDTGELFF.

J is TRBJ1-2 and V is TRBV9; 7 bases are shared with TRBD1. Germline trimming cut 4 bases from V and 6 bases from J; bases unmatched to any gene: 12. Germline V gene lookup returns CDR1 SGDLS and CDR2 YYNGEE. This CDR3 region has 15 residues. The DNA of the CDR3 is TGTGCCAGCAGCCAACGGACAGGCGCCCACGATGGCTACACCTTC. This gives the protein CASSQRTGAHDGYTF.

The CDR3 is CASSQKGVASYNSPLHF. CDR3 nucleotides: TGCGCCAGCAGCCAAAAAGGCGTGGCCTCCTATAATTCACCCCTCCACTTT. The V call is TRBV4-1, the J call TRBJ1-6; D remains ambiguous. There are 17 residues in the CDR3. V lost 2 bases, J lost 0 bases, and 11 bases lay in between. Per germline, CDR1 MGHRA and CDR2 YSYEKL.

This clonotype was picked up one time. The chain employs TRBV10-1 and TRBJ2-3; D may be TRBD2 (5 bases). The V gene's germline CDR1 is WNHNN and CDR2 SYGVQD (reference sequence). The CDR3 totals 14 residues. V lost 8 bases and J lost 4, with 16 bases in between. The CDR3 region has the DNA TGCGCCAGCGCTAGCCTTAGGAGCGCAGATACGCAGTATTTT. It translates to CASASLRSADTQYF.

The genes are TRBV12-3 or TRBV12-4 and TRBJ2-1; TRBD2 matches 11 bases. The CDR3 totals 15 residues. V gave up 8 bases and J gave up 8 bases; unmatched junction bases: 11. The CDR3 nucleotides read TGTGCCAGCTGGTTAGCGGGGGGGCCGGTGGATGAGCAGTTCTTC. It encodes CASWLAGGPVDEQFF.